The 30 T cell receptor beta chains below were found in one sample sequenced in a study of shared clonotypes between healthy human individuals. Here immunoSEQ multiplex PCR was the method, and the copy in TCRdb shows in-frame clones only, minus some. This sample carries millions of clones, approximately 94% of them seen once, and the ten largest clones take 0.11% to 0.15%. Input material: naive CD4+ T cells sorted from blood. Stated subset: CD45RA+ positively selected. The receptors shown here come from a man aged 18 to 29 in good health.

The rearrangement uses TRBV29-1 and TRBJ1-1, with D maybe TRBD1 (5 bases). Germline V lookup: CDR1 SQVTM, CDR2 ANQGSEA. The CDR3 runs to 14 residues. V lost 4 bases and J 1 base, leaving 13 bases between the germline ends. The CDR3, as DNA: TGCAGCGTTGCCCCACAGGCCCCGAACACTGAAGCTTTCTTT. Its translation: CSVAPQAPNTEAFF.

The chain employs TRBV7-9 and TRBJ2-3, with D tentatively TRBD1 (6 bases). Germline CDR1 reads SEHNR; CDR2 reads FQNEAQ (reference sequence). This CDR3 is 14 amino acids long. The V end lost 1 base, the J end lost 7 bases, and 12 bases lay between the germline ends. The CDR3 region is CASSLEDSANTQYF. The CDR3 DNA reads TGTGCCAGCAGCTTAGAGGACAGCGCTAATACGCAGTATTTT.

The chain uses TRBV19 and TRBJ2-5, with D uncertain. The CDR3 has 14 residues. Trimming shortened V by 3 bases and J by 4 bases, and 12 bases separated the two germline ends. Germline CDR1 and CDR2: LNHDA and SQIVND (reference sequence). In nucleotides, the CDR3 is TGTGCCAGTAGTATCGGCACCCGAGGAGAGACCCAGTACTTC. Translating gives CASSIGTRGETQYF.

CDR3 in DNA: TGCGCCAGCAGCTTGACCTTGACAGGCTACGAGCAGTACTTC. As protein: CASSLTLTGYEQYF. V and J are TRBV5-1 and TRBJ2-7; tentative D call: TRBD1 (6 bases). CDR1 SGHRS and CDR2 YFSETQ come from the germline V gene. The CDR3 covers 14 residues. Trimming left V 1 base short and J 3 bases short, with 11 bases between.

The rearrangement joins TRBV7-6 to TRBJ2-7; D remains ambiguous. This CDR3 is 12 amino acids long. Per the germline V gene, CDR1 is SGHVS and CDR2 is FNYEAQ. V was pared by 5 bases and J by 4 bases, with 9 bases between. In nucleotides, the CDR3 is TGTGCCAGCAGCCTGCTGGGTTACGAGCAGTACTTC. Translation gives CASSLLGYEQYF.

This clone was observed once. This chain joins TRBV30 and TRBJ2-3; the D call may be TRBD1 or TRBD2 (5 bases each). Germline loops: CDR1 GTSNPN, CDR2 SVGIG (reference sequence). This CDR3 spans 12 amino acids. The V and J ends lost 5 bases and 10 bases respectively, with 16 bases between them. The CDR3: CAWAGTAGAQYF. The CDR3 DNA follows: TGTGCCTGGGCCGGGACCGCCGGGGCGCAGTATTTT.

The rearrangement joins TRBV5-1 to TRBJ2-5, with D tentatively TRBD2 (6 bases). This CDR3 contains 15 residues. Trimming left V 4 bases short and J 3 bases short, with 16 bases between. In germline, CDR1 is SGHRS, CDR2 YFSETQ. The CDR3, as DNA: TGCGCCAGCAGCCTGGCCCTGGGGGGAAAAGAGACCCAGTACTTC. Residues: CASSLALGGKETQYF.

Only one count was recorded for this clone. The chain is built from TRBV29-1 and TRBJ1-1, with a possible D match to TRBD1 (6 bases). The V gene's germline CDR1 is SQVTM and CDR2 ANQGSEA. Trimming removed 2 bases from V and 2 bases from J, with 15 bases in between. CDR3 length: 15 residues. The CDR3 here is CSVEYLLGHNTEAFF. CDR3 bases: TGCAGCGTTGAATATCTTCTGGGACATAACACTGAAGCTTTCTTT.

This clone was seen once. The CDR3 loop reads CSVEKGAMFNEQFF. The CDR3 DNA sequence: TGCAGCGTTGAGAAGGGGGCGATGTTCAATGAGCAGTTCTTC. The J gene is TRBJ2-1, the V gene TRBV29-1, with 7 bases lining up with TRBD1. The germline V gene has CDR1 SQVTM and CDR2 ANQGSEA. Germline trimming cut 3 bases from V and 6 bases from J; bases unmatched to any gene: 8. CDR3 length: 14 amino acids.

The chain has TRBV5-1 and TRBJ2-2; D may correspond to TRBD1 or TRBD2 (5 bases each). The CDR3 spans 16 residues. V was shortened by 4 bases and J by 1 base, with 14 bases between the two germline ends. Germline V lookup: CDR1 SGHRS, CDR2 YFSETQ. Here the CDR3 DNA reads TGCGCCAGCAGCCTGAGGGGCAGGGAGAACACCGGGGAGCTGTTTTTT. Translated: CASSLRGRENTGELFF. Full variable domain (outside the CDR3, taken from reference TRBV5-1 and TRBJ2-2): KAGVTQTPRYLIKTRGQQVTLSCSPISGHRSVSWYQQTPGQGLQFLFEYFSETQRNKGNFPGRFSGRQFSNSRSEMNVSTLELGDSALYLCASSLRGRENTGELFFGEGSRLTVL.

The V call is TRBV2, the J call TRBJ1-2; 9 bases fit TRBD1. From germline, CDR1 is SNHLY and CDR2 FYNNEI. The CDR3 length is 14 residues. V lost 9 bases to trimming and J lost 4 bases; unmatched junction nucleotides: 9. The CDR3 region has the DNA TGTGCCAGTAGACGGGGACAGGGTGCCTATGGCTACACCTTC. Translating gives CASRRGQGAYGYTF. The entire variable domain, with the rest obtained from reference TRBV2 and TRBJ1-2, is as follows: EPEVTQTPSHQVTQMGQEVILRCVPISNHLYFYWYRQILGQKVEFLVSFYNNEISEKSEIFDDQFSVERPDGSNFTLKIRSTKLEDSAMYFCASRRGQGAYGYTFGSGTRLTVV.

V and J are TRBV6-6 and TRBJ1-2; possible D gene TRBD1, 5 bases. Germline V gene data show CDR1 as MNHNY and CDR2 as SVGAGI (reference sequence). V shed 3 bases and J shed 5 bases, with 16 bases lying between them. The CDR3 spans 15 residues. CDR3 amino acids: CASSYTRGGEYGYTF. In DNA, the CDR3 is TGTGCCAGCAGTTATACAAGGGGTGGAGAGTATGGCTACACCTTC.

The gene calls are TRBV27 and TRBJ2-6; D might be TRBD1 (6 bases). The length of the CDR3 is 19 residues. Germline-derived CDR1 and CDR2 are MNHEY and SMNVEV (reference sequence). Trimming removed 6 bases from V and 4 bases from J, with 25 bases in between. CDR3 DNA sequence: TGTGCCAGCAGCCTCGGGGACAACCTCCTAGGGGCCGGGGCCAACGTCCTGACTTTC. It translates to CASSLGDNLLGAGANVLTF.

The CDR3 protein is CASSLMSMSGTGREKLFF. The CDR3 DNA is TGTGCCAGCAGCTTGATGTCGATGTCTGGCACAGGGCGTGAAAAACTGTTTTTT. The rearrangement links TRBV5-6 to TRBJ1-4; possible D gene TRBD1, 6 bases. Trimming pared 1 base from V and 7 bases from J, leaving 23 bases between. The germline CDR1 and CDR2 sequences are SGHDT and YYEEEE. The CDR3 totals 18 residues.

The V call is TRBV4-3, the J call TRBJ1-3; 7 bases match TRBD1. The CDR3 is 15 residues long. Germline assignment: CDR1 LGHNA and CDR2 YSLEER. V lost 1 base to trimming and J lost 2 bases; unmatched junction nucleotides: 2. CDR3 DNA: TGCGCCAGCAGCCAAGCCAGGGGGACTGGAAACACCATATATTTT. Protein sequence: CASSQARGTGNTIYF.

The J gene is TRBJ2-7, the V gene TRBV7-6; either TRBD1 or TRBD2 may fit D (5 bases each). The CDR3 runs 13 residues. The V and J ends lost 11 bases and 0 bases respectively, with 14 bases between them. The germline V gene encodes CDR1 SGHVS and CDR2 FNYEAQ. Here the CDR3 DNA reads TGTGCCGGGGCGGAGGCCCCCTCCTACGAGCAGTACTTC. It encodes CAGAEAPSYEQYF.

Points on this clone: At the DNA level, this CDR3 is encoded by other sequences in the same sample as well. The rearrangement links TRBV7-9 to TRBJ2-2; D unresolved. The CDR3 is 13 amino acids. Trimming pared 4 bases from V and 2 bases from J, leaving 5 bases between. Germline lookup yields CDR1 SEHNR and CDR2 FQNEAQ (reference sequence). CDR3 DNA: TGTGCCAGCAGCTCCTACAACACCGGGGAGCTGTTTTTT. This encodes CASSSYNTGELFF.

The chain combines TRBV7-2 with TRBJ2-1; 11 nucleotides line up with TRBD2. V was clipped by 1 base and J by 12 bases; unmatched bases: 5. The CDR3 is made up of 14 amino acids. Germline-derived CDR1 and CDR2 are SGHTA and FQGNSA. The CDR3 spells CASSLGLAGRGQFF. Written as DNA, the CDR3 is TGTGCCAGCAGCTTAGGACTAGCGGGGCGGGGGCAGTTCTTC.

The chain employs TRBV5-5 and TRBJ2-2; TRBD2 aligns across 10 bases. The CDR3 is made up of 13 amino acids. After removal of 4 bases from V and 7 bases from J, the junction contained 1 base not matched to a gene. Germline lookup yields CDR1 SGHKS and CDR2 YYEKEE (reference sequence). CDR3 in DNA: TGTGCCAGCAGCCTAGCGGGGGACGGGGAGCTGTTTTTT. Its protein is CASSLAGDGELFF.

The chain recombines TRBV5-3 with TRBJ2-3; possibly TRBD1 or TRBD2 for D (5 bases each). TRBV5-3 is treated as an ORF (open reading frame) with a function not yet certain. The CDR3 extends over 17 amino acids. V dropped 2 bases and J dropped 1 base, with 17 bases sitting between them. The CDR3 sequence: CARSLSAGRCGTDTQYF. In nucleotides, the CDR3 is TGTGCCAGAAGCTTATCAGCAGGGAGATGTGGCACAGATACGCAGTATTTT.

J is TRBJ1-1 and V is TRBV2, with 11 nucleotides matching TRBD1. CDR1 SNHLY and CDR2 FYNNEI come from the germline V gene. After removal of 6 bases from V and 8 bases from J, the junction contained 11 bases not matched to a gene. CDR3 length equals 15 residues. The DNA of the CDR3 is TGTGCCAGCAGCGAGGGGGGGACAGGGGGATCAGAAGCTTTCTTT. This gives the protein CASSEGGTGGSEAFF.

The rearrangement links TRBV5-1 to TRBJ1-4, with D unclear. V lost 0 bases and J lost 5, with 11 bases in between. The CDR3 spans 15 residues. Germline V gene data show CDR1 as SGHRS and CDR2 as YFSETQ. CDR3 loop: CASSLEVSRNEKLFF. The CDR3 nucleotides read TGCGCCAGCAGCTTGGAAGTTTCGAGGAATGAAAAACTGTTTTTT.

This CDR3 is CASSLAGDGLRSEQFF. The CDR3 region has the DNA TGTGCCAGCAGCTTAGCGGGCGATGGGTTACGGAGTGAGCAGTTCTTC. This chain joins TRBV7-9 and TRBJ2-1; D gene ambiguous. The germline V gene encodes CDR1 SEHNR and CDR2 FQNEAQ (reference sequence). V lost 0 bases and J 9 bases, leaving 18 bases between the germline ends. This CDR3 spans 16 amino acids. Full variable domain (remainder filled in from reference TRBV7-9 and TRBJ2-1): DTGVSQNPRHKITKRGQNVTFRCDPISEHNRLYWYRQTLGQGPEFLTYFQNEAQLEKSRLLSDRFSAERPKGSFSTLEIQRTEQGDSAMYLCASSLAGDGLRSEQFFGPGTRLTVL.

The chain combines TRBV5-1 with TRBJ1-2; 11 bases agree with TRBD1. The CDR3 covers 14 residues. V gave up 4 bases and J gave up 7 bases; unmatched junction bases: 6. CDR1 SGHRS and CDR2 YFSETQ come from the germline V gene. The CDR3 bases are TGCGCCAGCAGCCTCACCGGGACAGGGGGTGGCTACACCTTC. Its translation: CASSLTGTGGGYTF.

The V call is TRBV7-2, the J call TRBJ2-1, with D tentatively TRBD1 (6 bases). This CDR3 contains 14 residues. V was cut by 5 bases and J by 4 bases, with 12 bases left in between. From germline, CDR1 is SGHTA and CDR2 FQGNSA. This chain's CDR3 is CASSTGTLYNEQFF. For the CDR3, the DNA is TGTGCCAGCAGCACCGGGACATTATACAATGAGCAGTTCTTC.

The chain couples TRBV2 to TRBJ1-3; D gene unclear. V dropped 8 bases and J dropped 0 bases, with 14 bases sitting between them. Germline lookup yields CDR1 SNHLY and CDR2 FYNNEI. The CDR3 loop spans 15 amino acids. The CDR3 loop reads CASGVRSASGNTIYF. The CDR3 coding sequence is TGTGCCAGCGGGGTCCGGAGCGCCTCTGGAAACACCATATATTTT.

The chain joins TRBV12-5 to TRBJ2-3; the D gene is possibly TRBD2 (5 bases). This CDR3 contains 13 residues. Germline V CDR1 and CDR2: LGHNT, FRNRAP. V shed 5 bases and J shed 2 bases, with 8 bases lying between them. The CDR3 sequence is CASGLAYTDTQYF. The DNA of the CDR3 is TGTGCTAGTGGTCTAGCATACACAGATACGCAGTATTTT.

The chain couples TRBV10-3 to TRBJ2-5; a possible D gene is TRBD2 (5 bases). The CDR3 is 13 residues long. The V gene lost 11 bases and the J gene lost 1 base, with 14 bases spanning the gap. Germline V gene sequence: CDR1 ENHRY, CDR2 SYGVKD. As DNA, the CDR3 is TGTGCCCTTGGGGAGAGCATCCAAGAGACCCAGTACTTC. Its translation is CALGESIQETQYF.

V gene TRBV6-6 combines with J gene TRBJ2-5, with 7 bases matching TRBD1. Germline V lookup: CDR1 MNHNY, CDR2 SVGAGI (reference sequence). V dropped 5 bases and J dropped 0; count of bases not matched to a gene: 6. The CDR3 spans 15 residues. The CDR3 DNA reads as TGTGCCAGCAGTCTGGGACAGAAGTACCAAGAGACCCAGTACTTC. Its protein is CASSLGQKYQETQYF.

The chain employs TRBV2 and TRBJ1-5; no clear D. The germline CDR1 and CDR2 sequences are SNHLY and FYNNEI. The V gene lost 1 base and the J gene lost 9 bases, with 13 bases spanning the gap. CDR3 length: 14 amino acids. The CDR3, as DNA: TGTGCCAGCAGTGAAGAGTCTCTGGCGGCGCCCCAGCATTTT. Translation: CASSEESLAAPQHF.